Listed below are T cell receptor beta chains from one sample, sequenced in a study of T cell responses to AZD1222 COVID-19 vaccine. TCRdb's copy holds only in-frame clones and misses some; the assay was immunoSEQ multiplex PCR. The table shows 130,000 to 150,000 clones, with under 95% occurring only once. The source material was peripheral blood, sampled on day 0 of AZD1222 vaccination. These receptors originate from an adult in good health. Each CDR3 is given with its conserved first and last residue. Each record gives: J gene, clone size, V gene, D gene, CDR3 protein, CDR3 DNA. A D gene is named only where the DNA matches it firmly. Clone size, where shown, is once, few, many, or a class for clones that have expanded.

J gene: TRBJ2-7
clone size: once
V gene: TRBV14
D gene: .
CDR3 protein: CASSQGYEQYF
CDR3 DNA: TGTGCCAGCAGCCAAGGATACGAGCAGTACTTC

J gene: TRBJ2-3
clone size: .
V gene: TRBV6-5
D gene: TRBD2
CDR3 protein: CASSYSREGGDTQYF
CDR3 DNA: TGTGCCAGCAGTTACTCGAGGGAGGGCGGAGATACGCAGTATTTT

J gene: TRBJ1-6
clone size: .
V gene: TRBV9
D gene: .
CDR3 protein: CASSVETGINSPLHF
CDR3 DNA: TGTGCCAGCAGCGTAGAAACAGGAATAAATTCACCCCTCCACTTT

J gene: TRBJ2-3
clone size: .
V gene: TRBV11-2
D gene: .
CDR3 protein: CASSFNRRSTDTQYF
CDR3 DNA: TGTGCCAGCAGCTTTAACAGGCGATCCACAGATACGCAGTATTTT

J gene: TRBJ2-3
clone size: .
V gene: TRBV2
D gene: TRBD2
CDR3 protein: CATRRLAGVSDTQYF
CDR3 DNA: TGTGCCACCCGTCGGCTAGCGGGAGTTTCAGATACGCAGTATTTT

J gene: TRBJ2-2
clone size: .
V gene: TRBV7-9
D gene: .
CDR3 protein: CASSHSLGEFTGELFF
CDR3 DNA: TGTGCCAGCAGCCATAGCCTCGGGGAATTCACCGGGGAGCTGTTTTTT

J gene: TRBJ1-3
clone size: .
V gene: TRBV5-1
D gene: .
CDR3 protein: CASSLVFSQGNAGNTIYF
CDR3 DNA: TGCGCCAGCAGCTTGGTGTTTTCTCAGGGGAATGCTGGAAACACCATATATTTT

J gene: TRBJ2-1
clone size: .
V gene: TRBV7-9
D gene: .
CDR3 protein: CAIPLGEEQFF
CDR3 DNA: TGTGCCATCCCTTTAGGGGAGGAGCAGTTCTTC

J gene: TRBJ1-3
clone size: .
V gene: TRBV7-2
D gene: .
CDR3 protein: CASSYDRGNTIYF
CDR3 DNA: TGTGCCAGCAGCTACGACAGGGGAAACACCATATATTTT

J gene: TRBJ2-2
clone size: .
V gene: TRBV7-8
D gene: TRBD1
CDR3 protein: CASSLPGTAVTGELFF
CDR3 DNA: TGTGCCAGCAGCTTACCCGGGACAGCTGTCACCGGGGAGCTGTTTTTT

J gene: TRBJ2-1
clone size: once
V gene: TRBV12-1
D gene: .
CDR3 protein: CASSFAIPHDGSSYNEQFF
CDR3 DNA: TGTGCCAGCAGCTTTGCTATTCCCCATGACGGGAGCTCCTACAATGAGCAGTTCTTC

J gene: TRBJ2-2
clone size: .
V gene: TRBV6-6
D gene: .
CDR3 protein: CASTPIVNTGELFF
CDR3 DNA: TGTGCCAGCACCCCGATAGTTAACACCGGGGAGCTGTTTTTT

J gene: TRBJ2-5
clone size: .
V gene: TRBV18
D gene: TRBD1
CDR3 protein: CASSPIGDRAVRWETQYF
CDR3 DNA: TGTGCCAGCTCACCAATAGGGGACAGGGCGGTCCGGTGGGAGACCCAGTACTTC

J gene: TRBJ1-2
clone size: .
V gene: TRBV7-9
D gene: .
CDR3 protein: CASSPGPNYGYTF
CDR3 DNA: TGTGCCAGCAGCCCGGGACCTAACTATGGCTACACCTTC

J gene: TRBJ2-1
clone size: .
V gene: TRBV24-1
D gene: TRBD1
CDR3 protein: CATSDPSGGSYNEQFF
CDR3 DNA: TGTGCCACCAGTGACCCCTCAGGGGGCTCCTACAATGAGCAGTTCTTC

J gene: TRBJ2-7
clone size: .
V gene: TRBV4-1
D gene: TRBD1
CDR3 protein: CASSHIGTGAYEQYF
CDR3 DNA: TGCGCCAGCAGCCATATAGGGACAGGAGCCTACGAGCAGTACTTC

J gene: TRBJ1-1
clone size: .
V gene: TRBV3-1/TRBV3-2
D gene: TRBD1
CDR3 protein: CASSPGSGGTEAFF
CDR3 DNA: TGTGCCAGCAGCCCCGGGTCAGGGGGGACTGAAGCTTTCTTT

J gene: TRBJ1-5
clone size: .
V gene: TRBV2
D gene: .
CDR3 protein: CASTRGFQPQHF
CDR3 DNA: TGTGCCAGCACTCGAGGGTTTCAGCCCCAGCATTTT

J gene: TRBJ1-1
clone size: .
V gene: TRBV18
D gene: .
CDR3 protein: CASSPLSDNTEAFF
CDR3 DNA: TGTGCCAGCTCACCATTATCCGATAACACTGAAGCTTTCTTT

J gene: TRBJ2-2
clone size: .
V gene: TRBV12-3/TRBV12-4
D gene: .
CDR3 protein: CAGGQTNTGELFF
CDR3 DNA: TGTGCCGGCGGGCAGACAAACACCGGGGAGCTGTTTTTT

J gene: TRBJ1-1
clone size: .
V gene: TRBV7-2
D gene: .
CDR3 protein: CASSLELSAGEAFF
CDR3 DNA: TGTGCCAGCAGCTTAGAGCTTTCCGCCGGGGAAGCTTTCTTT

J gene: TRBJ1-1
clone size: .
V gene: TRBV4-3
D gene: .
CDR3 protein: CASSQVGRRDTEAFF
CDR3 DNA: TGCGCCAGCAGCCAAGTCGGCAGGAGGGACACTGAAGCTTTCTTT

J gene: TRBJ2-6
clone size: .
V gene: TRBV7-3
D gene: TRBD1
CDR3 protein: CASSYHRGPGANVLTF
CDR3 DNA: TGTGCCAGCAGCTACCACAGGGGGCCTGGGGCCAACGTCCTGACTTTC

J gene: TRBJ1-6
clone size: .
V gene: TRBV4-1
D gene: .
CDR3 protein: CASSQVASSPLHF
CDR3 DNA: TGCGCCAGCAGCCAAGTCGCGTCCTCACCCCTCCACTTT

J gene: TRBJ1-4
clone size: .
V gene: TRBV9
D gene: TRBD1
CDR3 protein: CASSVGTANEKLFF
CDR3 DNA: TGTGCCAGCAGCGTGGGGACAGCTAATGAAAAACTGTTTTTT

J gene: TRBJ2-7
clone size: once
V gene: TRBV7-2
D gene: .
CDR3 protein: CASIPGGAYSYEQYF
CDR3 DNA: TGTGCCAGTATACCGGGGGGCGCTTACTCCTACGAGCAGTACTTC

J gene: TRBJ1-1
clone size: once
V gene: TRBV6-6
D gene: .
CDR3 protein: CASSPGTEAFF
CDR3 DNA: TGTGCCAGCAGCCCTGGCACTGAAGCTTTCTTT

J gene: TRBJ2-3
clone size: .
V gene: TRBV5-1
D gene: .
CDR3 protein: CASSLEGGILNTQYF
CDR3 DNA: TGCGCCAGCAGCTTGGAGGGGGGGATCCTTAATACGCAGTATTTT

J gene: TRBJ1-1
clone size: once
V gene: TRBV29-1
D gene: TRBD1
CDR3 protein: CSVGQGNTEAFF
CDR3 DNA: TGCAGCGTCGGACAGGGAAACACTGAAGCTTTCTTT

J gene: TRBJ2-1
clone size: .
V gene: TRBV18
D gene: .
CDR3 protein: CASSPQIGYNEQFF
CDR3 DNA: TGTGCCAGCTCACCACAAATCGGATACAATGAGCAGTTCTTC

J gene: TRBJ1-2
clone size: .
V gene: TRBV2
D gene: .
CDR3 protein: CANGPIPPDGYTF
CDR3 DNA: TGTGCCAATGGGCCTATTCCCCCGGATGGCTACACCTTC

J gene: TRBJ2-1
clone size: .
V gene: TRBV5-5
D gene: TRBD2
CDR3 protein: CASSLLLAGVSEQFF
CDR3 DNA: TGTGCCAGCAGCTTGCTCCTAGCGGGGGTAAGTGAGCAGTTCTTC

J gene: TRBJ1-6
clone size: .
V gene: TRBV3-1/TRBV3-2
D gene: .
CDR3 protein: CASSERTDLHF
CDR3 DNA: TGTGCCAGCAGCGAGAGGACGGACCTCCACTTT

J gene: TRBJ1-2
clone size: .
V gene: TRBV9
D gene: TRBD1
CDR3 protein: CASSVEDRVNYGYTF
CDR3 DNA: TGTGCCAGCAGCGTAGAGGACAGGGTAAACTATGGCTACACCTTC

J gene: TRBJ1-4
clone size: .
V gene: TRBV20-1
D gene: .
CDR3 protein: CSTRRNEKLFF
CDR3 DNA: TGCAGCACCAGAAGAAATGAAAAACTGTTTTTT

J gene: TRBJ1-5
clone size: .
V gene: TRBV5-5
D gene: .
CDR3 protein: CASSLKFDQPQHF
CDR3 DNA: TGTGCCAGCAGCTTGAAATTTGATCAGCCCCAGCATTTT

J gene: TRBJ2-5
clone size: .
V gene: TRBV5-1
D gene: TRBD2
CDR3 protein: CASYGTSGMGGETQYF
CDR3 DNA: TGCGCCAGTTACGGGACTAGCGGAATGGGCGGAGAGACCCAGTACTTC

J gene: TRBJ2-5
clone size: .
V gene: TRBV7-2
D gene: TRBD2
CDR3 protein: CASSLEYAGGPNQETQYF
CDR3 DNA: TGTGCCAGCAGCTTAGAGTACGCGGGGGGACCGAACCAAGAGACCCAGTACTTC

J gene: TRBJ2-5
clone size: .
V gene: TRBV3-1/TRBV3-2
D gene: TRBD2
CDR3 protein: CASSHRLAGAAETQYF
CDR3 DNA: TGTGCCAGCAGCCACCGTCTAGCGGGAGCGGCAGAGACCCAGTACTTC

J gene: TRBJ2-1
clone size: .
V gene: TRBV2
D gene: .
CDR3 protein: CASGKYNEQFF
CDR3 DNA: TGTGCCAGCGGCAAGTACAATGAGCAGTTCTTC

J gene: TRBJ2-1
clone size: .
V gene: TRBV4-3
D gene: TRBD2
CDR3 protein: CASSQQTSGSYNEQFF
CDR3 DNA: TGCGCCAGCAGCCAACAAACTAGCGGGAGTTACAATGAGCAGTTCTTC

J gene: TRBJ1-1
clone size: few
V gene: TRBV6-6
D gene: .
CDR3 protein: CASSWEHGGKNTEAFF
CDR3 DNA: TGTGCCAGCAGTTGGGAGCATGGGGGGAAGAACACTGAAGCTTTCTTT

J gene: TRBJ1-5
clone size: .
V gene: TRBV4-2
D gene: .
CDR3 protein: CASSQMELGQGNQPQHF
CDR3 DNA: TGTGCCAGCAGCCAAATGGAGTTAGGCCAGGGAAATCAGCCCCAGCATTTT

J gene: TRBJ1-4
clone size: .
V gene: TRBV6-5
D gene: .
CDR3 protein: CASSYSQGRDEKLFF
CDR3 DNA: TGTGCCAGCAGTTACTCGCAGGGACGGGATGAAAAACTGTTTTTT